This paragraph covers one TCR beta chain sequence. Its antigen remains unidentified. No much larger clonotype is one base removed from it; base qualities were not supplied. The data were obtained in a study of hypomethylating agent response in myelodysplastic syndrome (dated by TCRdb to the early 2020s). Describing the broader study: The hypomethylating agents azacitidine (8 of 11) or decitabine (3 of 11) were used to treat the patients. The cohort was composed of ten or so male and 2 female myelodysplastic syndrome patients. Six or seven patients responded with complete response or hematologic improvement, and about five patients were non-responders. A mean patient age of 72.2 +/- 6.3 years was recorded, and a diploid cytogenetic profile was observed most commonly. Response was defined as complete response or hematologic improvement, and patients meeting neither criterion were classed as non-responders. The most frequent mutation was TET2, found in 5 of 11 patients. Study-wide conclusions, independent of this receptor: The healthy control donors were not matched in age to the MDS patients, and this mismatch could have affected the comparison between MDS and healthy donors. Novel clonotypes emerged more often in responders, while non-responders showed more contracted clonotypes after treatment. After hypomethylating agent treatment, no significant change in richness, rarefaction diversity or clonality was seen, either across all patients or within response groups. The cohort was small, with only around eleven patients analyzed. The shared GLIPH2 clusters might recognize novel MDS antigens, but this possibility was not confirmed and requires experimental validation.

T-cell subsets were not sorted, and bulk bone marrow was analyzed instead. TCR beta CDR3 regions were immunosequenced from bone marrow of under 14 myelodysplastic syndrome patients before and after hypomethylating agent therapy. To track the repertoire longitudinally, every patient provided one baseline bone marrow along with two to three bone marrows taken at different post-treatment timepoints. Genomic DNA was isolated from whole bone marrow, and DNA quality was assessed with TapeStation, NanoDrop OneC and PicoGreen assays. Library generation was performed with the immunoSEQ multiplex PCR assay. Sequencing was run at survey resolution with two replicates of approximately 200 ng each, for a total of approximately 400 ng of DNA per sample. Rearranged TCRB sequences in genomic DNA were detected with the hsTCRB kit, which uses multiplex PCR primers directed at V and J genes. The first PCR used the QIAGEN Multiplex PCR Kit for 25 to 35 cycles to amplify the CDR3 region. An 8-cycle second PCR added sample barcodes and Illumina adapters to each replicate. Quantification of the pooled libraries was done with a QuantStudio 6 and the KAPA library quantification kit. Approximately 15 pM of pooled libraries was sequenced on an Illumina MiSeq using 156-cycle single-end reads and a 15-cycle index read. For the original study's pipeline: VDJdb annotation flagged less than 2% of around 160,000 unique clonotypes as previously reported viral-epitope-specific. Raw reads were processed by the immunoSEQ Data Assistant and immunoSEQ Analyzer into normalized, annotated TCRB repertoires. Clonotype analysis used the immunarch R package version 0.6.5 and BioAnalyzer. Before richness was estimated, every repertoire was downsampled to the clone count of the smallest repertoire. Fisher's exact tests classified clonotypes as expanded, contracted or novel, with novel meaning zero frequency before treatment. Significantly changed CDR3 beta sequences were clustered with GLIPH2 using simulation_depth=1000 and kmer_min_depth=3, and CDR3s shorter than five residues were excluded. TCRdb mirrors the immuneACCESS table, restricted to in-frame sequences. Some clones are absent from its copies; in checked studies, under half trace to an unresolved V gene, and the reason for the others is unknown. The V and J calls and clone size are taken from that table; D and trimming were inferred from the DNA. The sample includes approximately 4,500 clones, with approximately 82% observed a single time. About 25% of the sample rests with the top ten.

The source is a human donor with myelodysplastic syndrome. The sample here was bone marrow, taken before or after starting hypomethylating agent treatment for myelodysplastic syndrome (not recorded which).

The CDR3 reads CASSPGFSGNTIYF. The DNA sequence reads TGTGCCAGCAGCCCCGGGTTCTCTGGAAACACCATATATTTT. This receptor chain uses TRBV6-6 and TRBJ1-3; no confident D gene assignment can be made. Its CDR3 holds 14 amino acids, cysteine through phenylalanine. Only CDR3 DNA is held: 42 bases, read in frame from base 1. A distance of 9 bases separates the germline ends of V and J, which lose 6 bases and 0 bases respectively. Looking up the germline V gene (reference sequence) yields CDR1 MNHNY and CDR2 SVGAGI.